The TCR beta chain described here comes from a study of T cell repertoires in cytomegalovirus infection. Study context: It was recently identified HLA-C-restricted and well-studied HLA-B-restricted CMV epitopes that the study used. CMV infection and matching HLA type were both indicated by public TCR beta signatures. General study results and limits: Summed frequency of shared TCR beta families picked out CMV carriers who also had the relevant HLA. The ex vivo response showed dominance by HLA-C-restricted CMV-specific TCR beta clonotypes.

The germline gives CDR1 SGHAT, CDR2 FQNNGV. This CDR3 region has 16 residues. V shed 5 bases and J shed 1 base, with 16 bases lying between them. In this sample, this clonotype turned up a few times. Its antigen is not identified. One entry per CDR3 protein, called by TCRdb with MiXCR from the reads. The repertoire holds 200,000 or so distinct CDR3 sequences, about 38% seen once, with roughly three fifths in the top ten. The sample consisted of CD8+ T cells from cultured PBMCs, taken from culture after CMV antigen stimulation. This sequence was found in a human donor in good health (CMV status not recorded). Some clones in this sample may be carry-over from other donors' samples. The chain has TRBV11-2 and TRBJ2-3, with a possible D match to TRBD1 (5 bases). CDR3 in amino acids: CASSLGWGVRTDTQYF. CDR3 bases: TGTGCCAGCAGCCTGGGTTGGGGCGTTCGCACAGATACGCAGTATTTT. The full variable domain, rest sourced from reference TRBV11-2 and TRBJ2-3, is EAGVAQSPRYKIIEKRQSVAFWCNPISGHATLYWYQQILGQGPKLLIQFQNNGVVDDSQLPKDRFSAERLKGVDSTLKIQPAKLEDSAVYLCASSLGWGVRTDTQYFGPGTRLTVL.